This T cell receptor (beta chain) was sequenced in a study of identical twins. This clonotype was observed a handful of times. A single record per CDR3 protein comes from TCRdb applying MiXCR to the 5' RACE reads. The repertoire holds under 250,000 distinct CDR3 sequences, with around 8.1% as singletons. V lost 5 bases to trimming and J lost 1 base; unmatched junction nucleotides: 4. CDR1 is LNHDA and CDR2 is SQIVND in the germline V gene (reference sequence). The CDR3 sequence is 14 residues long. These same records also appear under a second study, on yellow fever vaccine responses in identical twins.

Sequenced: memory (CD45RO+) T cells sorted from blood. The origin of this receptor is a woman aged 18-35 years in good health. V is TRBV19 and J is TRBJ1-1, with 7 nucleotides matching TRBD1. DNA of the CDR3: TGTGCCAGTAGTCAGGGGGGGAGGAACACTGAAGCTTTCTTT. Translating gives CASSQGGRNTEAFF.